The sample holds a few counts of the clone carrying this T cell receptor (beta chain). Its antigen is still unknown. The CDR3 covers 19 residues. Germline loops: CDR1 MGHRA, CDR2 YSYEKL. With V trimmed by 4 bases and J by 13 bases, 25 bases remained unmatched. Vbeta (60) and Jbeta (13) primers were used in the PCR. Clones were read by immunoSEQ multiplex PCR, and TCRdb kept only the in-frame ones, dropping some. The profile shows a few hundred thousand clones, more than 60% of them singletons. The sample is drawn from a study of cytomegalovirus exposure and HLA in healthy donors. Whole-study findings and limits: Researchers reported that three CMV-associated chains were confirmed in vitro as CMV antigen-specific. A list of 150 to 200 TCR beta chains associated with cytomegalovirus was given.

The receptor comes from a woman aged 55 to 70 in good health and CMV-seropositive. The source material was PBMCs. The chain uses TRBV4-1 and TRBJ2-1; 10 nucleotides line up with TRBD1. CDR3: CASSRDGTGAGTRMRDQFF. The CDR3 nucleotides are TGCGCCAGCAGCCGAGACGGGACAGGGGCCGGGACCCGAATGAGGGATCAGTTCTTC.